Listed here is a single T cell receptor beta chain. The target antigen is unknown. Generated by immunoSEQ multiplex PCR, the TCRdb table keeps only in-frame clones and is missing some. The repertoire consists of about 180,000 clones, with around nine tenths occurring once and the leading ten covering 4.5% to 7.5%. The data were obtained in a study of Ad26.COV2.S vaccination and SARS-CoV-2 variants. Study-level points and caveats: Placebo and vaccine recipients had non-spike TCR breadth that was similar. The TCR breadth and depth analyses may have understated or missed part of the total T cell responses.

The specimen was peripheral blood, collected after recovery from COVID-19. This TCR derives from a human donor who had recovered from COVID-19.

Here the CDR3 reads CASSIEFGEQFF. As DNA, the CDR3 is TGTGCCAGTAGTATAGAATTCGGGGAGCAGTTCTTC. The V gene is TRBV19, the J gene TRBJ2-1; D is unclear. Germline V lookup: CDR1 LNHDA, CDR2 SQIVND (reference sequence). V shed 0 bases and J shed 10 bases, with 7 bases lying between them. CDR3 size: 12 residues.